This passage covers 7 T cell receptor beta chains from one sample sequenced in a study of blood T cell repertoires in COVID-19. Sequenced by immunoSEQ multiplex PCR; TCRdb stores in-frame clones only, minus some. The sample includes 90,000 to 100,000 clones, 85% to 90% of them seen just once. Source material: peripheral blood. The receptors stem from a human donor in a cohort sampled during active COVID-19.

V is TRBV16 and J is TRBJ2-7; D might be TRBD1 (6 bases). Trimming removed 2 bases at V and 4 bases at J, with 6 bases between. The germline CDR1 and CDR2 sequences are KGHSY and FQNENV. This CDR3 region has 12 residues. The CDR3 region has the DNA TGTGCCAGCAGCCAAGGACAGTACGAGCAGTACTTC. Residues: CASSQGQYEQYF.

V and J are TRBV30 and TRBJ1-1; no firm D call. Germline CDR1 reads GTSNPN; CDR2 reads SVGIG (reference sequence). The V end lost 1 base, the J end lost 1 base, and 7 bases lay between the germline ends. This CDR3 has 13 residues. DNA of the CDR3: TGTGCCTGGAGTGCGGGAGGGAACACTGAAGCTTTCTTT. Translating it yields CAWSAGGNTEAFF. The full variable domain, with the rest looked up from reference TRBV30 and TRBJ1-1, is SQTIHQWPATLVQPVGSPLSLECTVEGTSNPNLYWYRQAAGRGLQLLFYSVGIGQISSEVPQNLSASRPQDRQFILSSKKLLLSDSGFYLCAWSAGGNTEAFFGQGTRLTVV.

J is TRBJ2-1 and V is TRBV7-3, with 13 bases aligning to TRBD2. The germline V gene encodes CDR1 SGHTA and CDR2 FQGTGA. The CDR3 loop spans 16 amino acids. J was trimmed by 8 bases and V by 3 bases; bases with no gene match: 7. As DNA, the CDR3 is TGTGCCAGCAGCTTTTGGGGACTAGCGGGAACCCATGAGCAGTTCTTC. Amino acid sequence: CASSFWGLAGTHEQFF.

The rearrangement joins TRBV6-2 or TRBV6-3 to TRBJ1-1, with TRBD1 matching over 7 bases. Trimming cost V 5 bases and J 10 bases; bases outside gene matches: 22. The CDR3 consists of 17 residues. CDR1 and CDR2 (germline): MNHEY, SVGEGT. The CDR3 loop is CASSAPQVGTESLTAFF. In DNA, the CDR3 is TGTGCCAGCAGTGCCCCCCAGGTCGGGACAGAGTCACTGACAGCTTTCTTT.

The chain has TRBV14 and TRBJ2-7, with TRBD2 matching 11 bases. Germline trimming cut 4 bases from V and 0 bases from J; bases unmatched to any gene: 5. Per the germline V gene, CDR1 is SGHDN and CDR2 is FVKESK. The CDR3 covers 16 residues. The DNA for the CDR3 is TGTGCCAGCAGCCCGCTAACTAGCGGGGGCTCCTACGAGCAGTACTTC. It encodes CASSPLTSGGSYEQYF.

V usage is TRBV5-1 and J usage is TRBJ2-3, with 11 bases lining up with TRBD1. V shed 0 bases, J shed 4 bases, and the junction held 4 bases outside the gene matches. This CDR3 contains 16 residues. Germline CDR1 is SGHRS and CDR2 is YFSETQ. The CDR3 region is CASSLASGQGADTQYF. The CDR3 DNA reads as TGCGCCAGCAGCTTGGCCTCGGGACAGGGGGCAGATACGCAGTATTTT.

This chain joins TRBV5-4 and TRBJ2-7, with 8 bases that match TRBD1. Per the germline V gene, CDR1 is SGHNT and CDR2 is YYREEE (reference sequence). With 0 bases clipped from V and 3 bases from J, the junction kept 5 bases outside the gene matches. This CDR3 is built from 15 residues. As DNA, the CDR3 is TGTGCCAGCAGCTTGGCCCCCGGACAGGGCTACGAGCAGTACTTC. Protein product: CASSLAPGQGYEQYF.